Each of the 4 T cell receptor beta chains below was sequenced from the same sample in a study of cytomegalovirus exposure and HLA in healthy donors. The PCR had 60 Vbeta and 13 Jbeta primers. Clones were read by immunoSEQ multiplex PCR, and TCRdb kept only the in-frame ones, dropping some. This sample has about 120,000 clones, with 75% found just once. The material sequenced was PBMCs. These receptors all stem from a woman aged 35 to 49 in good health and CMV-seropositive.

This clone has a handful of counts. The rearrangement joins TRBV6-5 to TRBJ1-5, with D uncertain. The CDR3 is 13 residues long. Per the germline V gene, CDR1 is MNHEY and CDR2 is SVGAGI. V was pared by 5 bases and J by 5 bases, with 10 bases between. The chain's CDR3 is CASSASQDQPQHF. The CDR3 DNA sequence: TGTGCCAGCAGTGCCAGCCAGGATCAGCCCCAGCATTTT.

This clone has just one count. This chain connects TRBV27 to TRBJ1-3; D might be TRBD1 (6 bases). With 2 bases removed from V and 4 bases from J, the gap between germline ends came to 9 bases. CDR3 length: 14 amino acids. Per the germline V gene, CDR1 is MNHEY and CDR2 is SMNVEV (reference sequence). CDR3 DNA: TGTGCCAGCAGTTTAACAGGGCTCGGAAACACCATATATTTT. This translates into CASSLTGLGNTIYF.

This chain links TRBV18 with TRBJ1-1; the D gene is possibly TRBD1 (6 bases). V lost 2 bases and J 4 bases, leaving 17 bases between the germline ends. Germline V CDR1 and CDR2: KGHSH, LQKENI. This CDR3 contains 16 residues. CDR3 in DNA: TGTGCCAGCTCACCAAGGACAGATCTCTCCGGCACTGAAGCTTTCTTT. Protein sequence: CASSPRTDLSGTEAFF.

The chain is built from TRBV7-6 and TRBJ1-3; no reliable D call. Germline assignment: CDR1 SGHVS and CDR2 FNYEAQ. This CDR3 has 14 residues. V gave up 2 bases and J gave up 1 base, with 6 bases separating them. CDR3 amino acids: CASSLSESGNTIYF. The CDR3 bases are TGTGCCAGCAGCTTATCGGAGTCTGGAAACACCATATATTTT.